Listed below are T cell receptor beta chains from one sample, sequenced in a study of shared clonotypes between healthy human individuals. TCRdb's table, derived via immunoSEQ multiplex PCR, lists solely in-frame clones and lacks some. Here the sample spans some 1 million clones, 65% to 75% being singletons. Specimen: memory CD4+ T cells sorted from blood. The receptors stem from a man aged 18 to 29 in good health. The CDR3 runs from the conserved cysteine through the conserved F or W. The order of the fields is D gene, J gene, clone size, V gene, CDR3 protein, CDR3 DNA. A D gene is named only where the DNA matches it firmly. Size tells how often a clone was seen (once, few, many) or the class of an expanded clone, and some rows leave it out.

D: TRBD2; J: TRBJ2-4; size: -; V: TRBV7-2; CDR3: CASSLFMTSSGVKNIQYF; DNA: TGTGCCAGCAGCCTCTTTATGACGTCTAGCGGGGTAAAAAACATTCAGTACTTC
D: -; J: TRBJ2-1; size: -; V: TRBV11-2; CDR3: CASSFRGPGNEQFF; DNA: TGTGCCAGCAGCTTCCGGGGGCCGGGCAATGAGCAGTTCTTC
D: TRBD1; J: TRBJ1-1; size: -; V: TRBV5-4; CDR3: CASSLGQGRATEAFF; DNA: TGTGCCAGCAGCCTAGGACAGGGGAGGGCCACTGAAGCTTTCTTT
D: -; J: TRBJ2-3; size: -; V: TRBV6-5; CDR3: CASRREELSTDTQYF; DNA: TGTGCCAGCCGGAGAGAAGAATTAAGCACAGATACGCAGTATTTT
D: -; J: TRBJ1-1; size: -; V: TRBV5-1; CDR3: CASRGVGQNTEAFF; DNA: TGCGCCAGCAGGGGTGTAGGTCAGAACACTGAAGCTTTCTTT
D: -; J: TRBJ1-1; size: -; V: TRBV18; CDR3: CASSPRQTNTEAFF; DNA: TGTGCCAGCTCACCACGGCAGACGAACACTGAAGCTTTCTTT
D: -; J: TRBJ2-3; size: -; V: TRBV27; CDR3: CASSLSAGFFTDTQYF; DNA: TGTGCCAGCAGTTTATCGGCCGGGTTCTTCACAGATACGCAGTATTTT
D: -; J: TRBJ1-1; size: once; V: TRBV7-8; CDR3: CASSLEVNTEAFF; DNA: TGTGCCAGCAGCTTAGAGGTCAACACTGAAGCTTTCTTT
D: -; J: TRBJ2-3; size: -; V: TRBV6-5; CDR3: CASSSWKGGTDTQYF; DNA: TGTGCCAGCAGTTCCTGGAAAGGGGGAACAGATACGCAGTATTTT
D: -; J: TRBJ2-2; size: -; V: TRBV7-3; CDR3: CASSPNTRNTGELFF; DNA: TGTGCCAGCAGCCCAAATACCAGGAACACCGGGGAGCTGTTTTTT